These 14 T cell receptor beta chains share one sample of origin, sequenced in a study of blood T cells in healthy people across ages. The second PCR ran about 6 to 11 cycles with a sample-barcoded 5' primer and J-beta primers. TCRdb used MiXCR to reprocess the 5' RACE reads, holding one entry per CDR3 protein. This repertoire shows about 1.1 million distinct CDR3 sequences, 35% to 40% found once; its top ten account for 13%. The sequenced sample consisted of blood. The receptors originated from a man in his late teens or twenties in good health.

This clonotype was seen at least ten times. The chain uses TRBV4-3 and TRBJ2-5; no clear D. The germline gives CDR1 LGHNA, CDR2 YSLEER. The CDR3 runs to 15 residues. The V end was cut by 0 bases, the J end by 2 bases, with 10 bases between. The CDR3 region has the DNA TGCGCCAGCAGCCAAGATGGGTACTCGCAAGAGACCCAGTACTTC. Protein: CASSQDGYSQETQYF.

The rearrangement uses TRBV7-8 and TRBJ1-2; TRBD1 agrees at 12 bases. The CDR3 consists of 15 residues. The germline CDR1 and CDR2 sequences are SGHVS and FQNEAQ. The junction had 3 bases not matched to a gene; V was cut back by 3 bases and J by 4 bases. The CDR3 loop is CASSFGTGGGYGYTF. CDR3 nucleotides: TGTGCCAGCAGCTTTGGGACAGGGGGCGGCTATGGCTACACCTTC. The variable domain in full, with the rest retrieved from reference TRBV7-8 and TRBJ1-2, is GAGVSQSPRYKVAKRGQDVALRCDPISGHVSLFWYQQALGQGPEFLTYFQNEAQLDKSGLPSDRFFAERPEGSVSTLKIQRTQQEDSAVYLCASSFGTGGGYGYTFGSGTRLTVV.

V gene TRBV9 combines with J gene TRBJ2-3; D is undetermined. Germline lookup yields CDR1 SGDLS and CDR2 YYNGEE. The V end was cut by 1 base, the J end by 4 bases, with 10 bases between. This CDR3 region has 14 residues. CDR3 nucleotide sequence: TGTGCCAGCAGCGTAAGGCCAGCGCCAGATACGCAGTATTTT. Protein product: CASSVRPAPDTQYF.

This clonotype has only a few counts. The V gene is TRBV7-2, the J gene TRBJ1-2; maybe TRBD1 (5 bases). V lost 0 bases and J 4 bases, leaving 12 bases between the germline ends. Germline V gene lookup returns CDR1 SGHTA and CDR2 FQGNSA. The CDR3 is made up of 15 amino acids. CDR3 DNA: TGTGCCAGCAGCTTAGCCCAGACAGAAAGCTATGGCTACACCTTC. Amino acid sequence: CASSLAQTESYGYTF.

This clonotype was detected a few times. V and J are TRBV7-2 and TRBJ2-3; D may match TRBD1 or TRBD2 (5 bases each). The germline V and J ends were trimmed by 7 bases and 0 bases, with 11 bases remaining between them. The length of the CDR3 is 14 residues. Germline CDR1 SGHTA, CDR2 FQGNSA. The CDR3 protein is CASTPGGSTDTQYF. The CDR3 DNA sequence: TGTGCCAGCACTCCTGGGGGTAGCACAGATACGCAGTATTTT.

The CDR3 region has the DNA TGCGCCAGCAGCTCTAGCGGGAGTGAAGAGACCCAGTACTTC. Protein: CASSSSGSEETQYF. The gene calls are TRBV5-1 and TRBJ2-5; 10 nucleotides agree with TRBD2. In germline, CDR1 is SGHRS, CDR2 YFSETQ. With 3 bases clipped from V and 3 bases from J, the junction kept 2 bases outside the gene matches. The CDR3 is 14 residues long.

This clonotype was detected only a few times. CDR3 nucleotides: TGTGCCATCAGTGAGTCTTTCACCGGGGAGCTGTTTTTT. Its protein is CAISESFTGELFF. The chain recombines TRBV10-3 with TRBJ2-2, with D hard to call. CDR3 length: 13 amino acids. The germline CDR1 and CDR2 sequences are ENHRY and SYGVKD. Trimming shortened V by 0 bases and J by 4 bases, and 3 bases separated the two germline ends.

The gene calls are TRBV20-1 and TRBJ1-6; D remains unclear. CDR1 is DFQATT, CDR2 SNEGSKA, per germline (reference sequence). The CDR3 has 14 residues. V was pared by 0 bases and J by 9 bases, with 12 bases between. The CDR3, as DNA: TGCAGTGCTAGAGATGGTCCCGGTCTTTCACCCCTCCACTTT. Protein sequence: CSARDGPGLSPLHF.

The V and J genes are TRBV6-2 or TRBV6-3 and TRBJ1-2, with 9 bases aligning to TRBD1. The CDR3 runs to 16 residues. Germline V gene sequence: CDR1 MNHEY, CDR2 SVGEGT. Germline trimming cut 6 bases from V and 2 bases from J; bases unmatched to any gene: 10. The CDR3 DNA reads as TGTGCCAGCAGCGACCGCCGGGACAGGGAAAACTATGGCTACACCTTC. This codes for CASSDRRDRENYGYTF.

The chain recombines TRBV3-1 with TRBJ1-3; D is unclear. CDR1 and CDR2 from the germline V gene are LGHDT and YNNKEL (reference sequence). The CDR3 contains 13 residues. V was clipped by 3 bases and J by 0 bases, with 3 bases between them. The CDR3 DNA reads TGTGCCAGCAGCCACAACTCTGGAAACACCATATATTTT. As protein: CASSHNSGNTIYF. The whole variable domain, filled in from reference TRBV3-1 and TRBJ1-3, reads DTAVSQTPKYLVTQMGNDKSIKCEQNLGHDTMYWYKQDSKKFLKIMFSYNNKELIINETVPNRFSPKSPDKAHLNLHINSLELGDSAVYFCASSHNSGNTIYFGEGSWLTVV.

Only a few counts were recorded for this clonotype. The genes are TRBV2 and TRBJ1-2; no clear D. Germline CDR1 and CDR2: SNHLY and FYNNEI. The CDR3 spans 12 residues. V was clipped by 7 bases and J by 6 bases, with 12 bases between them. CDR3 sequence reads: CASTSGFDGYTF. The CDR3, as DNA: TGTGCCAGCACGTCTGGTTTTGATGGCTACACCTTC.

This clonotype was counted between two and nine times. This sequence joins TRBV6-2 or TRBV6-3 and TRBJ1-2; D is unclear. CDR1 MNHEY and CDR2 SVGEGT come from the germline V gene. With 2 bases removed from V and 7 bases from J, the gap between germline ends came to 5 bases. The CDR3 is made up of 11 amino acids. Here the CDR3 reads CASSYPPGYTF. The CDR3, as DNA: TGTGCCAGCAGTTACCCTCCTGGCTACACCTTC.

The genes are TRBV7-9 and TRBJ2-7; the D is unclear. CDR1 and CDR2 from the germline V gene are SEHNR and FQNEAQ (reference sequence). Between the trimmed V and J ends, which lost 1 base and 7 bases, there was a span of 29 bases. CDR3 length: 19 amino acids. CDR3 coding DNA: TGTGCCAGCAGCTTAGTAATAAGGTCCGCAACCCCGGACCACAATGAGCAGTACTTC. Protein product: CASSLVIRSATPDHNEQYF.

The chain recombines TRBV20-1 with TRBJ1-5, with unresolved D. The CDR3 contains 14 residues. Germline assignment: CDR1 DFQATT and CDR2 SNEGSKA (reference sequence). V lost 1 base and J lost 0, with 7 bases in between. The CDR3 here is CSARAPVSNQPQHF. CDR3 nucleotides: TGCAGTGCTAGAGCCCCAGTTAGCAATCAGCCCCAGCATTTT.